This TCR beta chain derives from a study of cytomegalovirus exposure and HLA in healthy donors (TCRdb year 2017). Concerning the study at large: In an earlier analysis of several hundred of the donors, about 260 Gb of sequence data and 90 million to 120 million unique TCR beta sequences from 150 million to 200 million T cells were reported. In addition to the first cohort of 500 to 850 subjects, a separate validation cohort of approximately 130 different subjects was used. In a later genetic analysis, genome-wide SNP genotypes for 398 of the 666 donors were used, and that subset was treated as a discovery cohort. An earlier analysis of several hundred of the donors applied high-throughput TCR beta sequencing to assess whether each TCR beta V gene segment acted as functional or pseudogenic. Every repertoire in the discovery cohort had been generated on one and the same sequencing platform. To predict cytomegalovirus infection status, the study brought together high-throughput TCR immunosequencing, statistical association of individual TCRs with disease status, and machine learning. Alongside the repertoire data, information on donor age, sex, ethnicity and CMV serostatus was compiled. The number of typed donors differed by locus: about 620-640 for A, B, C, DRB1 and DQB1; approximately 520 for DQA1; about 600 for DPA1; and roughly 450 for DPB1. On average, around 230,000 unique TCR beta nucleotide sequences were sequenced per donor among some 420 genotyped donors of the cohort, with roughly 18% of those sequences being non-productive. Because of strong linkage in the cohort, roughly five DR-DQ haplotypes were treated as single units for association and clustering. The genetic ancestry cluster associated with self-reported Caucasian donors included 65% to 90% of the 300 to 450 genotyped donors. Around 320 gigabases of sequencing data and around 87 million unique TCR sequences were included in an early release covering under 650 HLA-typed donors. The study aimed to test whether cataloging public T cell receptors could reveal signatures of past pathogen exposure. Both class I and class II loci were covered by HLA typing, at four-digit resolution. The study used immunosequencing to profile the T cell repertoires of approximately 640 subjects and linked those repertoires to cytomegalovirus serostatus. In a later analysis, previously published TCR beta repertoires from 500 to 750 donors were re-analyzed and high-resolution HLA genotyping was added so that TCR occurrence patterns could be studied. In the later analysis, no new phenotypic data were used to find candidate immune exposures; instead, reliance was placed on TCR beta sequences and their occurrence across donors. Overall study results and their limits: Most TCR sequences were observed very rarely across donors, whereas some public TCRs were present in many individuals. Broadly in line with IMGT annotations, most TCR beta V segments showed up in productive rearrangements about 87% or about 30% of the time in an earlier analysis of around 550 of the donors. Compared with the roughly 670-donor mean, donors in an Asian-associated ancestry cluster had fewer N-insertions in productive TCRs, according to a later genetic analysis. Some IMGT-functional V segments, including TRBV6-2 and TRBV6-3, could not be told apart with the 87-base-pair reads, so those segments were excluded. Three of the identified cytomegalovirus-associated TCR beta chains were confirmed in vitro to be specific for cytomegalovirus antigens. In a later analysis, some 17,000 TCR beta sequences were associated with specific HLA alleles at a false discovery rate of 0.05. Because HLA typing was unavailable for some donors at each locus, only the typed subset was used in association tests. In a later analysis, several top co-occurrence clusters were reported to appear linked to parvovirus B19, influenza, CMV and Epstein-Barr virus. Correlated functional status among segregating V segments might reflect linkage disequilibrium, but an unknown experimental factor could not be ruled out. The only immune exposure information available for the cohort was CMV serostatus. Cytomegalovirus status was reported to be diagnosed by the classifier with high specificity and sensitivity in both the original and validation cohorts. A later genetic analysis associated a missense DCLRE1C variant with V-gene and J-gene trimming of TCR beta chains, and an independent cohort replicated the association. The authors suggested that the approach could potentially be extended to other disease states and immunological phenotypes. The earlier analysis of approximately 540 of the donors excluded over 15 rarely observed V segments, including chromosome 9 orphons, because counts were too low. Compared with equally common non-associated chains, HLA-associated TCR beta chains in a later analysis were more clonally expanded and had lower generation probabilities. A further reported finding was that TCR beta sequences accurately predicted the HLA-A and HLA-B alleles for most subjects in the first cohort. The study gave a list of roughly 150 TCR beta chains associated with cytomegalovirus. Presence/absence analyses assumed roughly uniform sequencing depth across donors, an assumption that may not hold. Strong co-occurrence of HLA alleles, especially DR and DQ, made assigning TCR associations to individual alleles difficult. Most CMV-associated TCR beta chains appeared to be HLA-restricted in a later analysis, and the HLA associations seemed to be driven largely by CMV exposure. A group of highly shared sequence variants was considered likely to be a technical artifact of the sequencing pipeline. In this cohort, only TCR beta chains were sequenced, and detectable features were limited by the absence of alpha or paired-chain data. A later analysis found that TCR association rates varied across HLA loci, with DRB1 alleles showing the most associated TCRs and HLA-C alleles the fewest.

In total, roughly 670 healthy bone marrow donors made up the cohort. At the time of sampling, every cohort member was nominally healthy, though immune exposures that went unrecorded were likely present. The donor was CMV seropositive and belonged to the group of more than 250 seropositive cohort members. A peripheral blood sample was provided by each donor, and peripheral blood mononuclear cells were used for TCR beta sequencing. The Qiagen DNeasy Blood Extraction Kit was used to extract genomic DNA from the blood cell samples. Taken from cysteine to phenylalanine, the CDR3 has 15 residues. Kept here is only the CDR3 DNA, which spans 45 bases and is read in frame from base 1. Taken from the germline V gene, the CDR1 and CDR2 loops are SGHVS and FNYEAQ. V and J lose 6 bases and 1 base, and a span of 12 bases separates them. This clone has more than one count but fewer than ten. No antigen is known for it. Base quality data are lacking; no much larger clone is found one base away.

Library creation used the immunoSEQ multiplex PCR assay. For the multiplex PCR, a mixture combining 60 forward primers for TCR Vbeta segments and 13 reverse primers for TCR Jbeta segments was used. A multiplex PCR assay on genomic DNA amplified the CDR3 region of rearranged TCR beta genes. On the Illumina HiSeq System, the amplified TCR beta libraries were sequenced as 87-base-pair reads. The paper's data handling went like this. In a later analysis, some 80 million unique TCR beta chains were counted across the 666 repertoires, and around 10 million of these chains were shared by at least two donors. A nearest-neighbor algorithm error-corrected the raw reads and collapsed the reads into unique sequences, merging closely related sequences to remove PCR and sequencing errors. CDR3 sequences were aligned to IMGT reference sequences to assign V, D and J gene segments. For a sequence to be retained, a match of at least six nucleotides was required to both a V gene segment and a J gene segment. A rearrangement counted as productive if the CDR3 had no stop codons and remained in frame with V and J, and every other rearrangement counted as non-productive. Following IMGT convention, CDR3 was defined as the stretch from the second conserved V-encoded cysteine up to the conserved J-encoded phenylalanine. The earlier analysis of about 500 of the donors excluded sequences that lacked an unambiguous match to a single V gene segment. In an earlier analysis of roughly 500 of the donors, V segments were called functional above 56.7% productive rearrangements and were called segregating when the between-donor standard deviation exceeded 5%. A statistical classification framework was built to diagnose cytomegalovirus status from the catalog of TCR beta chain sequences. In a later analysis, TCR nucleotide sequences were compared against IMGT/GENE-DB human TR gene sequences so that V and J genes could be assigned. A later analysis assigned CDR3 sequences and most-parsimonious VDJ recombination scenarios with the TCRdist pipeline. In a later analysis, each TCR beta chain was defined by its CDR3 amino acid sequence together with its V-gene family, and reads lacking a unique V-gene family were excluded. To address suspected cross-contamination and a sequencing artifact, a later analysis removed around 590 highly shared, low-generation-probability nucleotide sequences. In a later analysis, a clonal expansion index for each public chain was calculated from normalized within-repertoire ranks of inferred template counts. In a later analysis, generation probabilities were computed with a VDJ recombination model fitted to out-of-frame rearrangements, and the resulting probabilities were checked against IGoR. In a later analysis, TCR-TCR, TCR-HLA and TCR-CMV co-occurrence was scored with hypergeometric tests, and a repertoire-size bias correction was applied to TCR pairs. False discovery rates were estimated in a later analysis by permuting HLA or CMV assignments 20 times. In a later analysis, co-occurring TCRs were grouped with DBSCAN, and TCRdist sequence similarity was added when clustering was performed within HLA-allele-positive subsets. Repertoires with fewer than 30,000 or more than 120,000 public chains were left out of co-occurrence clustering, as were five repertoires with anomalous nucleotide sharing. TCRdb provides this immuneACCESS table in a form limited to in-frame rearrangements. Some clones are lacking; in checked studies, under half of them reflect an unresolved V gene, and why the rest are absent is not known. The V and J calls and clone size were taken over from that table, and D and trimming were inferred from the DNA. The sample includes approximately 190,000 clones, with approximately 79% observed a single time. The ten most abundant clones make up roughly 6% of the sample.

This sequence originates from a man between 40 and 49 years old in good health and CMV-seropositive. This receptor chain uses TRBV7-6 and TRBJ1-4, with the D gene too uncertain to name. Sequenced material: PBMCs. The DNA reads TGTGCCAGCAGAATCGACCCGGGAACTAATGAAAAACTGTTTTTT. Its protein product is CASRIDPGTNEKLFF.